The next 9 T cell receptor beta chains were all read from a single sample in a study of blood T cell repertoires in COVID-19. The protocol was immunoSEQ multiplex PCR, while the TCRdb copy is restricted to in-frame clones and leaves out a portion. Among roughly 80,000 clones listed, over 70% were seen once. Sample: peripheral blood. Every receptor here comes from an elderly man with acute or convalescent COVID-19.

J is TRBJ2-5 and V is TRBV7-6, with 11 bases matching TRBD2. Germline CDR1 reads SGHVS; CDR2 reads FNYEAQ. The CDR3 is 16 residues long. V lost 1 base, J lost 5 bases, and 6 bases stayed unmatched. The CDR3 protein is CASSLVYPSGGETQYF. CDR3 bases: TGTGCCAGCAGCTTAGTATATCCTAGCGGGGGGGAGACCCAGTACTTC.

The chain has TRBV5-6 and TRBJ1-2; D might be TRBD1 (5 bases). CDR1 and CDR2 (germline): SGHDT, YYEEEE. This CDR3 contains 15 residues. Trimming removed 3 bases from V and 6 bases from J, with 18 bases in between. DNA of the CDR3: TGTGCCAGCAGCTGGAGGGACCGGACAAGTAATGGCTACACCTTC. Protein sequence: CASSWRDRTSNGYTF.

This chain uses TRBV6-5 with TRBJ2-1, with D possibly being TRBD1 (5 bases). Germline-derived CDR1 and CDR2 are MNHEY and SVGAGI. This CDR3 is built from 12 residues. V was pared by 7 bases and J by 4 bases, with 8 bases between. The CDR3 loop is CASTQGYNEQFF. The CDR3 region has the DNA TGTGCCAGCACCCAGGGTTACAATGAGCAGTTCTTC.

This clone has only one observation. The chain is built from TRBV4-1 and TRBJ2-1, with TRBD2 identical over 10 bases. The junction had 9 bases not matched to a gene; V was cut back by 4 bases and J by 9 bases. The CDR3 consists of 15 residues. The germline V gene encodes CDR1 MGHRA and CDR2 YSYEKL. The CDR3 DNA is TGCGCCAGCAGCCCGGAGCGGGGGGGTGGGCTTGAGCAGTTCTTC. The encoded protein is CASSPERGGGLEQFF.

The chain recombines TRBV4-2 with TRBJ2-5; 11 nucleotides agree with TRBD2. CDR1 and CDR2 from the germline V gene are LGHNA and YNFKEQ. Trimming took 0 bases from V and 5 from J; bases not matched to a gene: 5. This CDR3 contains 16 residues. The CDR3 nucleotides are TGTGCCAGCAGCCAAGATTTAGCGGGGGGGGTGGAGACCCAGTACTTC. This gives the protein CASSQDLAGGVETQYF.

The sample holds a few counts of this clone. Written as DNA, the CDR3 is TGTGCCAGCAGCTCCTCCGGCGGGGGAAACACCGGGGAGCTGTTTTTT. Residues: CASSSSGGGNTGELFF. The V gene is TRBV5-4, the J gene TRBJ2-2; 7 positions match TRBD2. V lost 3 bases and J lost 2; bases outside the gene matches: 7. The germline V gene encodes CDR1 SGHNT and CDR2 YYREEE (reference sequence). CDR3 length: 16 residues.

This chain uses TRBV5-4 with TRBJ2-2, with D tentatively TRBD2 (5 bases). Trimming shortened V by 0 bases and J by 5 bases, and 8 bases separated the two germline ends. Germline CDR1 is SGHNT and CDR2 is YYREEE (reference sequence). CDR3 length equals 14 residues. The CDR3 DNA follows: TGTGCCAGCAGCTTGGACCCGGGAACCGGGGAGCTGTTTTTT. It is translated as CASSLDPGTGELFF.

A few counts support this clone. CDR3 protein: CASSMGLARNTQYF. DNA of the CDR3: TGTGCCAGCAGCATGGGACTAGCGAGGAATACGCAGTATTTT. The chain couples TRBV11-3 to TRBJ2-3; 10 nucleotides match TRBD2. CDR1 is SGHNT and CDR2 is YENEEA in the germline V gene. The CDR3 is 14 residues long. Trimming took 5 bases from V and 7 from J; bases not matched to a gene: 6.

This clone has a single count. V and J are TRBV2 and TRBJ2-3; TRBD1 matches at 9 bases. Germline V gives CDR1 SNHLY, CDR2 FYNNEI. The V segment lost 6 bases and the J segment 0 bases; nucleotides outside the gene matches: 4. CDR3 size: 15 residues. In nucleotides, the CDR3 is TGTGCCAGCAGCACAGGGGGCCTAAGCACAGATACGCAGTATTTT. It yields the protein CASSTGGLSTDTQYF.